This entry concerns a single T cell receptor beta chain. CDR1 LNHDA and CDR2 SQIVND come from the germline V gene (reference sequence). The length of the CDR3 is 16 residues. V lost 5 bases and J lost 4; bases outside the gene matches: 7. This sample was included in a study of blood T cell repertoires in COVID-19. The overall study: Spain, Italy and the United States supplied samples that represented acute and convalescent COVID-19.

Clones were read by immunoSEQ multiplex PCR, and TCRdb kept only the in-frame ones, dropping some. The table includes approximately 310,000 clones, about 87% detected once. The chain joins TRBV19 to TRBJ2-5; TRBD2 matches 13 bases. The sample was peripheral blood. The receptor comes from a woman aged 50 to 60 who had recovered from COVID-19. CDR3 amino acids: CASSPRTSGGPETQYF. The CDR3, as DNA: TGTGCCAGTAGTCCGCGGACTAGCGGGGGCCCAGAGACCCAGTACTTC.